The rows below give T cell receptor beta chains drawn from one sample of a study of T-cell reconstitution after alpha-beta-depleted transplantation in children. Using its own MiXCR run on the PCR reads, TCRdb lists one record per CDR3 protein. The data show roughly 420,000 distinct CDR3 sequences, about 16% seen once. This specimen consisted of PBMCs, mostly from graft donor cells, obtained 360 days after TCRalphabeta/CD19-depleted stem cell transplant. These receptors were obtained from a boy in the first two years of life who had a stem cell transplant for Wiskott-Aldrich syndrome, so the T cells may come from the graft donor. CDR3s include the opening cysteine and the closing phenylalanine or tryptophan. Each record gives: J gene, V gene, clone size, D gene, CDR3 length, CDR3 DNA, CDR3 protein. A D gene is named only where the DNA matches it firmly. The listing skips clone size in some rows; elsewhere it reads once, few, many or a size class.

TRBJ2-2 TRBV27 . TRBD1 15 TGTGCCAGCAGTTTCGACAGGGGACGTACCGGGGAGCTGTTTTTT CASSFDRGRTGELFF
TRBJ2-7 TRBV5-1 many . 14 TGCGCCAGCAGCCCCCAGACCCGCCAGGGCAAGCAGTACTTC CASSPQTRQGKQYF
TRBJ2-2 TRBV7-9 . TRBD1 13 TGTGCCAGCAGCCCGACAGGGAACGGGGAGCTGTTTTTT CASSPTGNGELFF
TRBJ2-7 TRBV18 few . 14 TGTGCCAGCTCACAATCCAGGGGATCCTACGAGCAGTACTTC CASSQSRGSYEQYF
TRBJ2-7 TRBV3-1 few TRBD2 15 TGTGCCAGCAGCCAGCCGGGACTAGCTTCCTACGAGCAGTACTTC CASSQPGLASYEQYF
TRBJ2-7 TRBV5-1 . . 14 TGCGCCAGCAGCTTGGACCCAGGGATGGACGAGCAGTACTTC CASSLDPGMDEQYF
TRBJ2-7 TRBV3-1 many TRBD2 16 TGTGCCAGCAGCCACCTAGCGGGAGGAGGGGTCTACGAGCAGTACTTC CASSHLAGGGVYEQYF
TRBJ2-4 TRBV5-1 . TRBD1 16 TGCGCCAGCAGCTTTCTCTCGGGACAGGTCAAAAACATTCAGTACTTC CASSFLSGQVKNIQYF
TRBJ2-2 TRBV21-1 . . 14 TGTGCCAGCGTGGACAGGGAAAGTACCGGGGAGCTGTTTTTT CASVDRESTGELFF
TRBJ2-7 TRBV5-6 few TRBD2 19 TGTGCCAGCAGCCTCAGGGGACTAGCGGGAGTATGGGCCTCCTACGAGCAGTACTTC CASSLRGLAGVWASYEQYF